The source of this T cell receptor beta chain is a study of T cell responses to AZD1222 COVID-19 vaccine. Overall study: Second-dose recipients at about 4 or about 12 weeks were treated as one pooled group. Whole-study results and caveats: Recipients of two AZD1222 doses showed rising Spike-specific TCR breadth and depth. White British ancestry dominated among donors, who included more females, and clonal diversity was possibly underestimated. Baseline testing showed seropositivity in only six AZD1222 recipients.

A word on this clone: Its antigen is as yet unknown.

The assay was immunoSEQ multiplex PCR, and TCRdb's table has in-frame clones only and misses some. This repertoire shows more than 250,000 clones, over 90% found once; its top ten account for around 0.58%. Material: peripheral blood, obtained on day 0 of AZD1222 vaccination. This receptor was obtained from an adult in good health.

CDR3 sequence reads: CASSSILAKNIQYF. Here the CDR3 DNA reads TGTGCCAGCAGTTCCATCTTAGCCAAAAACATTCAGTACTTC. The chain uses TRBV6-5 and TRBJ2-4, with unresolved D. The germline gives CDR1 MNHEY, CDR2 SVGAGI. The CDR3 length is 14 residues. Trimming took off 4 bases at V and 0 bases at J, with 7 bases between the two ends.